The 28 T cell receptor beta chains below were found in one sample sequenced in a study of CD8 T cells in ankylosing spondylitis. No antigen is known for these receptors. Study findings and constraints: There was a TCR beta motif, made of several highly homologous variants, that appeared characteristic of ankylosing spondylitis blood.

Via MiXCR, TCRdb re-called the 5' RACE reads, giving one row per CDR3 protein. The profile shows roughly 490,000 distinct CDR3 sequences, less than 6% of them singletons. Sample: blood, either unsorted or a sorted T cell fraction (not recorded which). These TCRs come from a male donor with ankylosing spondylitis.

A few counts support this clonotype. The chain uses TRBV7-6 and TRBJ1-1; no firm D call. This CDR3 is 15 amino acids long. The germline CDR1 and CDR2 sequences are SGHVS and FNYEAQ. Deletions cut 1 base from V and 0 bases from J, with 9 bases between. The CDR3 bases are TGTGCCAGCAGCTTAGAGGTAGATATGAACACTGAAGCTTTCTTT. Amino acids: CASSLEVDMNTEAFF.

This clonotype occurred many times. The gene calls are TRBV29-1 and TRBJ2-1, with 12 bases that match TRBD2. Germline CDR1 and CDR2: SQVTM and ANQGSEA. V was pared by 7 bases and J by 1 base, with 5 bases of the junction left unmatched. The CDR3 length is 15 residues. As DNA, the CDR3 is TGCAGCGGAACTAGCGGGAGGAGGTCCTACAATGAGCAGTTCTTC. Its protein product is CSGTSGRRSYNEQFF.

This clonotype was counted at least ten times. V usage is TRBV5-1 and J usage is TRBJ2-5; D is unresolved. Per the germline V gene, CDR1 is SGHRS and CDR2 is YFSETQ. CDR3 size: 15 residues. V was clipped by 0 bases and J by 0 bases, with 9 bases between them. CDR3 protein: CASSLEWAYQETQYF. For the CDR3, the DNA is TGCGCCAGCAGCTTGGAATGGGCTTACCAAGAGACCCAGTACTTC.

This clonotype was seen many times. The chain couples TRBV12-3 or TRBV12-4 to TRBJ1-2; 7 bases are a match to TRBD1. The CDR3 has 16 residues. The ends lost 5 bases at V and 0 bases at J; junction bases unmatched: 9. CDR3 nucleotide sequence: TGTGCCAGCAGTCCGAACCGGGACAGACCTAACTATGGCTACACCTTC. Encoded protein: CASSPNRDRPNYGYTF.

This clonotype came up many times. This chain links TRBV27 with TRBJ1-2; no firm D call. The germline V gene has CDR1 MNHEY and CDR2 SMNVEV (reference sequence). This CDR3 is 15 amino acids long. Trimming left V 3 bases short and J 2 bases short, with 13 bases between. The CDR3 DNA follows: TGTGCCAGCAGTTTTAGGCGGCAGTTGAACTATGGCTACACCTTC. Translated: CASSFRRQLNYGYTF.

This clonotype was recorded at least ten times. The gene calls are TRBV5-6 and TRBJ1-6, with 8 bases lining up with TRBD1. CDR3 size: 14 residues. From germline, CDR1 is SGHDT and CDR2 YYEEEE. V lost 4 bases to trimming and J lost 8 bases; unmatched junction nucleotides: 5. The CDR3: CASSTGQGDSPLHF. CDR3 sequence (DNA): TGTGCCAGCAGCACAGGACAGGGCGATTCACCCCTCCACTTT. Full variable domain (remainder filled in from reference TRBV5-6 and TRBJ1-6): DAGVTQSPTHLIKTRGQQVTLRCSPKSGHDTVSWYQQALGQGPQFIFQYYEEEERQRGNFPDRFSGHQFPNYSSELNVNALLLGDSALYLCASSTGQGDSPLHFGNGTRLTVT.

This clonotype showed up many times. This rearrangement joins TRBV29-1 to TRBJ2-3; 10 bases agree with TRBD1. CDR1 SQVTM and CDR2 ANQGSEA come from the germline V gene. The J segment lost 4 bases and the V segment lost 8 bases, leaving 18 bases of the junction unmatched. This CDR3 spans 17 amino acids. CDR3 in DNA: TGCAGCCTTTGGGGACAGGGACAGGGGAGTTTTTCAGATACGCAGTATTTT. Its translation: CSLWGQGQGSFSDTQYF.

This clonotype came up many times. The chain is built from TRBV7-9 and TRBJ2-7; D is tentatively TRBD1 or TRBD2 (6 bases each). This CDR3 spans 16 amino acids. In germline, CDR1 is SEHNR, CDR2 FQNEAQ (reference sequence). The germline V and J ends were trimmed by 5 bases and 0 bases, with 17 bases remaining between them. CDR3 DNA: TGTGCCAGCAGCAACGCGGGGACATCCACCTCCTACGAGCAGTACTTC. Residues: CASSNAGTSTSYEQYF.

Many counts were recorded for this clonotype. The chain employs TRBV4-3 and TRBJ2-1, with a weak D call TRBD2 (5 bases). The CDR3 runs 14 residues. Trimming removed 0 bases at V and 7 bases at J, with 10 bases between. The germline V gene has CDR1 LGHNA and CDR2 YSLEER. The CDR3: CASSQDGTSNEQFF. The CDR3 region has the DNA TGCGCCAGCAGCCAAGATGGAACTAGTAATGAGCAGTTCTTC.

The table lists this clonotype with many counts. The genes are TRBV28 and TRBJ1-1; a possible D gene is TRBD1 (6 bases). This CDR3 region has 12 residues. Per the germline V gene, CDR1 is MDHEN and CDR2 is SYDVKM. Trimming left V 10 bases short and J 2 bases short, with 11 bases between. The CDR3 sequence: CATRGFNTEAFF. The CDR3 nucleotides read TGTGCCACCAGGGGCTTCAACACTGAAGCTTTCTTT.

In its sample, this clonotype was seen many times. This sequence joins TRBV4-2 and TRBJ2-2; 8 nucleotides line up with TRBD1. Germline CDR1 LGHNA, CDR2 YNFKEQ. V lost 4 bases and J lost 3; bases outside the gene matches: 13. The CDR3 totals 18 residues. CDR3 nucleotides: TGTGCCAGCAGCCCCTCATTAGGACAGGGTCTAGACACCGGGGAGCTGTTTTTT. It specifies CASSPSLGQGLDTGELFF.

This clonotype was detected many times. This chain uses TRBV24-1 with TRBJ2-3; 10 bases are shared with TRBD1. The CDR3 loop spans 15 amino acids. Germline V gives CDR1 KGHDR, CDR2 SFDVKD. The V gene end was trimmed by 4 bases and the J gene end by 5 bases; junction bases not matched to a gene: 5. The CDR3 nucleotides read TGTGCCACCAGTGAGCCGGGACAGGGGATAGATACGCAGTATTTT. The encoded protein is CATSEPGQGIDTQYF.

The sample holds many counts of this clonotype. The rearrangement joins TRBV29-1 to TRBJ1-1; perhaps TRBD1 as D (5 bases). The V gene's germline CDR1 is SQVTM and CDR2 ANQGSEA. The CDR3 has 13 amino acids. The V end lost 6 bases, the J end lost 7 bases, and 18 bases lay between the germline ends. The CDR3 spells CSVEGQFALEAFF. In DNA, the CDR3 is TGCAGCGTCGAGGGGCAATTTGCCCTTGAAGCTTTCTTT.

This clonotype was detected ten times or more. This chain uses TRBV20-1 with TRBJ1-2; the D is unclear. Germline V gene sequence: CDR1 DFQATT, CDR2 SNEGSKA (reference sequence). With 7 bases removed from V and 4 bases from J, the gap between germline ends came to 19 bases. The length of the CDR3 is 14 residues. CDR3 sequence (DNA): TGCAGTGGTGGGCGGGGAGCAGGCCCCTATGGCTACACCTTC. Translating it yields CSGGRGAGPYGYTF.

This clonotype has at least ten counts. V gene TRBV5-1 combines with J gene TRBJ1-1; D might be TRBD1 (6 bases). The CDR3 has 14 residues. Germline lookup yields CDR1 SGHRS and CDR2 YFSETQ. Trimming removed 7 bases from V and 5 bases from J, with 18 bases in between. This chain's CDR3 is CASGEQGDMTEAFF. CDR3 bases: TGCGCCAGCGGCGAACAGGGTGATATGACTGAAGCTTTCTTT.

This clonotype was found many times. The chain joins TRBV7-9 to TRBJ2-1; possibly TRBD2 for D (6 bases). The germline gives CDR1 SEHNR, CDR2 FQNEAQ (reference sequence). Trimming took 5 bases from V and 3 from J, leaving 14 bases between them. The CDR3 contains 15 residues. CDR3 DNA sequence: TGTGCCAGCAGCACGGGAGCTGGGGTCTACAATGAGCAGTTCTTC. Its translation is CASSTGAGVYNEQFF.

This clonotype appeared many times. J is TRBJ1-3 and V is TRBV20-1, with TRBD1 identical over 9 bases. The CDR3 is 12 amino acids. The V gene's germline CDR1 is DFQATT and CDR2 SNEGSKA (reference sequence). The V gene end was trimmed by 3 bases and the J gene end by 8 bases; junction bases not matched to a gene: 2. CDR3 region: CSARGQGHTIYF. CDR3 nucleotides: TGCAGTGCTAGGGGACAGGGACACACCATATATTTT.

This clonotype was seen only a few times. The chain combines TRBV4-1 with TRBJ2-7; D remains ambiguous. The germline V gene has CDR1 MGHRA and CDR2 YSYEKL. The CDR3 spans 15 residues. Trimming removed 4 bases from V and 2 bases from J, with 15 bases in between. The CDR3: CASSRPGHPTYEQYF. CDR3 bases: TGCGCCAGCAGCCGGCCAGGCCACCCAACCTACGAGCAGTACTTC.

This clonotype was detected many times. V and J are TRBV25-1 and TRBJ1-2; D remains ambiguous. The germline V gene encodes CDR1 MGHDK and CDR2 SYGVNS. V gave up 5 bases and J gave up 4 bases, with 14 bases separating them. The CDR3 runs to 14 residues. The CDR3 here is CASSPLGGFYGYTF. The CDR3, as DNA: TGTGCCAGCAGTCCCCTCGGAGGGTTCTATGGCTACACCTTC.

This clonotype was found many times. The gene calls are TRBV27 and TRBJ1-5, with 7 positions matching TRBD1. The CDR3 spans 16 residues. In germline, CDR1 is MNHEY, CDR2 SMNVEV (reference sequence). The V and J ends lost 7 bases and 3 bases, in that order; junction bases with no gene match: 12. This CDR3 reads CASTLRAGGNNQPQHF. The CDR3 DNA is TGTGCCAGCACCCTTCGGGCAGGGGGAAACAATCAGCCCCAGCATTTT.

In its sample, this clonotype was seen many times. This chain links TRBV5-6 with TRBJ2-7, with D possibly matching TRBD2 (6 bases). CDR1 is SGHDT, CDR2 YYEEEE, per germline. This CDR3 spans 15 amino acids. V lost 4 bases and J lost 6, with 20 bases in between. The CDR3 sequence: CASSNKPGGYGEQYF. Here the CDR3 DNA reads TGTGCCAGCAGCAACAAACCCGGGGGTTACGGCGAGCAGTACTTC.

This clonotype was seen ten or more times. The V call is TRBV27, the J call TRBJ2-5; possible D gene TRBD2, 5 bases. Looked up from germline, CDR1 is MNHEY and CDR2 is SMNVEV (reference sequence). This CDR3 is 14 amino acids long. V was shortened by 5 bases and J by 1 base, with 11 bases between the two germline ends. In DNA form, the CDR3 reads TGTGCCAGCAGTGGAGAGCGGTTCCAAGAGACCCAGTACTTC. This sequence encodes CASSGERFQETQYF.

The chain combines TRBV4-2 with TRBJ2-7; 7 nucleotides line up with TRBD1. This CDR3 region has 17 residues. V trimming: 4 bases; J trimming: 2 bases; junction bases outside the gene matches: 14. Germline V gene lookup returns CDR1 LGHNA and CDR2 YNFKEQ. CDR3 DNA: TGTGCCAGCAGCCCGGGTTTTTATAGGGACAGTCCCTACGAGCAGTACTTC. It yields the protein CASSPGFYRDSPYEQYF.

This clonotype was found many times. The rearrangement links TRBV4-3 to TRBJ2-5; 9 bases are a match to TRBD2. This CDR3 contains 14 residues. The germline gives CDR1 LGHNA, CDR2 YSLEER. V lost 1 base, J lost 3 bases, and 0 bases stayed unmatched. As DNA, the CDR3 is TGCGCCAGCAGCCAAGGACTAGCGGAAGAGACCCAGTACTTC. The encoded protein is CASSQGLAEETQYF.

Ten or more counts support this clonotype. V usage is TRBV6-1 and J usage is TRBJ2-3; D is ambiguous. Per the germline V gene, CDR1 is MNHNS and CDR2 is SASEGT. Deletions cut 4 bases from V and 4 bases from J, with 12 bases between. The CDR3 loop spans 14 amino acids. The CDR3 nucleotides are TGTGCCAGCAGTGGGTTCGGTCTTCCAGATACGCAGTATTTT. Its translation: CASSGFGLPDTQYF.

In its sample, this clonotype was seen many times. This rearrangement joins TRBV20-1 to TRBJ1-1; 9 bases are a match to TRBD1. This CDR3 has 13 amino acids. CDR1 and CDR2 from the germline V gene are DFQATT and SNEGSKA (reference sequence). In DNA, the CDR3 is TGCAGCACCACTCGGGACAGGGCAGTTGAAGCTTTCTTT. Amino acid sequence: CSTTRDRAVEAFF.

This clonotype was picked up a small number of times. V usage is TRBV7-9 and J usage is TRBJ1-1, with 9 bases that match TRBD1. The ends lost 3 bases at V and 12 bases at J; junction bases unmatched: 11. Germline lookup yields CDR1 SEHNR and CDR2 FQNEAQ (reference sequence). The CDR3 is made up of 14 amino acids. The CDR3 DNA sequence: TGTGCCAGCAGCTTGAAACAGGGGGCGTCACGACCTTTCTTT. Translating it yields CASSLKQGASRPFF.

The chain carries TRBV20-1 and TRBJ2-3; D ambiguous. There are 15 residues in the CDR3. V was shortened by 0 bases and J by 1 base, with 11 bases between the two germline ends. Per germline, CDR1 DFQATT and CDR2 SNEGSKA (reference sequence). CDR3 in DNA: TGCAGTGCTAGAGACCTAGACCTCCGCACAGATACGCAGTATTTT. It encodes CSARDLDLRTDTQYF.